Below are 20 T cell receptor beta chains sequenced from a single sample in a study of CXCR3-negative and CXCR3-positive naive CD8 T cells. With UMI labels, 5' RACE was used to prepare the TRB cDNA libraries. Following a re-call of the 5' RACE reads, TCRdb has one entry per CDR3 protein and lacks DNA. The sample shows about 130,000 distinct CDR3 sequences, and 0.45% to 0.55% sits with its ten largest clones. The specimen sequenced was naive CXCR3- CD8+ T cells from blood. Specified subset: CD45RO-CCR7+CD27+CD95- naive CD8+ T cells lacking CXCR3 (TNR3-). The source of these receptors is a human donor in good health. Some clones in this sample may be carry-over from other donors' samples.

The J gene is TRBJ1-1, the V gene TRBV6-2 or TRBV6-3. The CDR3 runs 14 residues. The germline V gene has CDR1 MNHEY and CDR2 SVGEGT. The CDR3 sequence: CASSALQWDTEAFF.

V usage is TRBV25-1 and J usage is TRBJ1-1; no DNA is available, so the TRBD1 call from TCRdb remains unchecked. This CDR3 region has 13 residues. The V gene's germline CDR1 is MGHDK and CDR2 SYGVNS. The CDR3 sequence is CASSAGQGAAAFF.

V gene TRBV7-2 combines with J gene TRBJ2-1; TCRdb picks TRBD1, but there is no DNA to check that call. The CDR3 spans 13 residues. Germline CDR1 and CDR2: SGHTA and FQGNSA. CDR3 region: CASSWTGYNEQFF.

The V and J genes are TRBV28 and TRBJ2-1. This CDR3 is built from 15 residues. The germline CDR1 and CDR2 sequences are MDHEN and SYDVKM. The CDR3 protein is CASSLGKTGNNEQFF.

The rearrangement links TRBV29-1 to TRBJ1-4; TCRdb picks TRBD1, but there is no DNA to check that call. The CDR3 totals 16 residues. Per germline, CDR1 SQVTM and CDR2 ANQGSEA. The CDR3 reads CSVEDRTVLNNEKLFF.

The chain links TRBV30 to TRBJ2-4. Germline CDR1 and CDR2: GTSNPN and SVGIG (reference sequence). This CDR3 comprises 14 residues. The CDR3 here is CAWTPELAKNIQYF.

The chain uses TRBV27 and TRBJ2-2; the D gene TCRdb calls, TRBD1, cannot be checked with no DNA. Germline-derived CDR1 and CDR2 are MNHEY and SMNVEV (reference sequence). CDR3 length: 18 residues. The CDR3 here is CASSLTPLGRGVAGELFF.

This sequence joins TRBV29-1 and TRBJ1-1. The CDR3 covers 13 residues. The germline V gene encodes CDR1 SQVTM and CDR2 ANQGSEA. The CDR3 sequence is CSVKAQGGTEAFF.

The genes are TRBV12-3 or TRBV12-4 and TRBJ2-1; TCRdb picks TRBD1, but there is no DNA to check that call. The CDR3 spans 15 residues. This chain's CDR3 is CASSRSWGQGNEQFF.

This CDR3 is CASFYQGANTGELFF. This rearrangement joins TRBV19 to TRBJ2-2; TCRdb proposes TRBD1, but this gene call is untestable without DNA. This CDR3 has 15 amino acids. Germline assignment: CDR1 LNHDA and CDR2 SQIVND (reference sequence).

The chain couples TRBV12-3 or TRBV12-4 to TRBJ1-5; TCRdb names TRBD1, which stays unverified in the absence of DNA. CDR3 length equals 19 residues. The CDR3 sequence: CASSPGSGQGKGGNQPQHF.

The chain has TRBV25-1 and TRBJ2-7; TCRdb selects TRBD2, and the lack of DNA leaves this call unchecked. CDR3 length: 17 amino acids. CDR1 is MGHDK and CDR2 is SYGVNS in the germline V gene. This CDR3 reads CASTPLPGLAVSYEQYF.

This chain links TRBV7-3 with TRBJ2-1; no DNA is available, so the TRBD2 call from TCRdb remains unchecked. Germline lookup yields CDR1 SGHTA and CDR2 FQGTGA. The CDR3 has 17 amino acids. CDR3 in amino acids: CASSGTGRQGPNNEQFF.

The CDR3 protein is CSVDSLSFLETQYF. The rearrangement links TRBV29-1 to TRBJ2-5. The germline V gene has CDR1 SQVTM and CDR2 ANQGSEA. The CDR3 is 14 residues long.

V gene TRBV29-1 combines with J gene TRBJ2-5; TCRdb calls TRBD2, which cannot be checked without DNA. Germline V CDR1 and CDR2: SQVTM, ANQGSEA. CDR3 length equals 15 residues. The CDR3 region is CSLRGASGLQETQYF. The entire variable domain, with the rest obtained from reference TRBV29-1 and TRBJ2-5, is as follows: SAVISQKPSRDICQRGTSLTIQCQVDSQVTMMFWYRQQPGQSLTLIATANQGSEATYESGFVIDKFPISRPNLTFSTLTVSNMSPEDSSIYLCSLRGASGLQETQYFGPGTRLLVL.

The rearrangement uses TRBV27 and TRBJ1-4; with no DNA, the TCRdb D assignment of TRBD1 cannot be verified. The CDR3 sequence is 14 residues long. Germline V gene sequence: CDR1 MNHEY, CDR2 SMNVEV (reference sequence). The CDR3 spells CASSLRDSNEKLFF.

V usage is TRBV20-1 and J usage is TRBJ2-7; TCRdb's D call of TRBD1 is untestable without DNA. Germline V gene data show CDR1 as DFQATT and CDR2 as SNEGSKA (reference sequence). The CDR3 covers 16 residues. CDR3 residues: CSAHKSGAEISYEQYF.

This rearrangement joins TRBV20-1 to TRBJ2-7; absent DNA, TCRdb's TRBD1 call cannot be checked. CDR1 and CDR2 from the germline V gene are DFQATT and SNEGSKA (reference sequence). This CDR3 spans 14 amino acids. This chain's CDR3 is CSGGGQGVSYEQYF.

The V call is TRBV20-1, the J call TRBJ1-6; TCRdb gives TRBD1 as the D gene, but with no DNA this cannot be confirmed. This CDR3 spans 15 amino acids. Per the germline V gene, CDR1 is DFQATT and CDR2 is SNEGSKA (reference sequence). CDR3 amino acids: CSASSDRGSLSPLHF.

CDR3 region: CSARPPRDGGYNSPLHF. The chain couples TRBV20-1 to TRBJ1-6; TCRdb selects TRBD1, and the lack of DNA leaves this call unchecked. Germline V CDR1 and CDR2: DFQATT, SNEGSKA (reference sequence). The CDR3 covers 17 residues.